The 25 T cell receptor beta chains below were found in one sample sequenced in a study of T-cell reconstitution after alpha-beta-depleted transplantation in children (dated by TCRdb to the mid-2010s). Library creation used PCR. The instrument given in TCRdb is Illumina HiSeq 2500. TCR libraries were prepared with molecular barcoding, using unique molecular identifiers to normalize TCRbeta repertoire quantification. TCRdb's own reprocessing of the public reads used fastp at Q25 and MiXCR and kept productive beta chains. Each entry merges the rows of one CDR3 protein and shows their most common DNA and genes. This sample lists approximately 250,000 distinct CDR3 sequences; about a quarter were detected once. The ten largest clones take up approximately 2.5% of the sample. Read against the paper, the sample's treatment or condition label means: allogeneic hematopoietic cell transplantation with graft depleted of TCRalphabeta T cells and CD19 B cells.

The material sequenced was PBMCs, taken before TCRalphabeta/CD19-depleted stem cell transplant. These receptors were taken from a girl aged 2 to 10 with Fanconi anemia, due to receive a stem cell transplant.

DNA for the CDR3: TGTGCCTGGAGTGTATTCGGTATGGGACAGGGGAGCTACGAGCAGTACTTC. It is translated as CAWSVFGMGQGSYEQYF. V and J are TRBV30 and TRBJ2-7, with TRBD1 identical over 10 bases. The CDR3 extends over 17 amino acids. V trimming: 0 bases; J trimming: 3 bases; junction bases outside the gene matches: 11. Germline CDR1 is GTSNPN and CDR2 is SVGIG (reference sequence).

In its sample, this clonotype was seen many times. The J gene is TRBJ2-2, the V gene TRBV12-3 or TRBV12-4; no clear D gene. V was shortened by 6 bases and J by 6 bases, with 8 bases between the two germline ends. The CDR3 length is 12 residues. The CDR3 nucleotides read TGTGCCAGCAGCTTGACACCCGGGGAGCTGTTTTTT. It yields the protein CASSLTPGELFF.

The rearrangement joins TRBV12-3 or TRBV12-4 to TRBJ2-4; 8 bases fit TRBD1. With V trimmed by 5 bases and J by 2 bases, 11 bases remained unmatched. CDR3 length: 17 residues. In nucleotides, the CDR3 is TGTGCCAGCAGTCCTCAGGGGGCGCAGAGGTCCAAAAACATTCAGTACTTC. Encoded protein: CASSPQGAQRSKNIQYF.

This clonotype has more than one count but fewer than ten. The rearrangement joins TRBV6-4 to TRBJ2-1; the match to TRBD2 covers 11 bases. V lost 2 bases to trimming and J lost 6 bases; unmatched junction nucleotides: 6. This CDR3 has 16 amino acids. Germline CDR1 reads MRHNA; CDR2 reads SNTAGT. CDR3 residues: CASSDPETSGINEQFF. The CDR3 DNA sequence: TGTGCCAGCAGTGACCCCGAGACTAGCGGGATCAATGAGCAGTTCTTC.

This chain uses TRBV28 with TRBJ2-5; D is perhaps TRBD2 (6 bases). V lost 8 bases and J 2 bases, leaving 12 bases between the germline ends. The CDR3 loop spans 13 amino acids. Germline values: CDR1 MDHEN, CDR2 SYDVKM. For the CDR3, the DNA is TGTGCCAGCGGTGGAGGGAGGCAAGAGACCCAGTACTTC. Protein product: CASGGGRQETQYF.

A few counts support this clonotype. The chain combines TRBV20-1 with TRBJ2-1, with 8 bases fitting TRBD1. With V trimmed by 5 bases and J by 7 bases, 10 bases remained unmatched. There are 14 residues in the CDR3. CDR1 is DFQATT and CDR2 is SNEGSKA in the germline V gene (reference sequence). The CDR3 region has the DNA TGCAGTGCTCACCGGGACAGGCCCAATAATGAGCAGTTCTTC. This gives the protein CSAHRDRPNNEQFF.

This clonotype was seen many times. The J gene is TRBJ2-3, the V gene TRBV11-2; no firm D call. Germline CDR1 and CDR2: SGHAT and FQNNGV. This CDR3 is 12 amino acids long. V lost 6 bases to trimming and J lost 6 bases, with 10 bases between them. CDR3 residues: CASRTMLDTQYF. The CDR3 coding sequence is TGTGCCAGCAGGACGATGTTGGATACGCAGTATTTT.

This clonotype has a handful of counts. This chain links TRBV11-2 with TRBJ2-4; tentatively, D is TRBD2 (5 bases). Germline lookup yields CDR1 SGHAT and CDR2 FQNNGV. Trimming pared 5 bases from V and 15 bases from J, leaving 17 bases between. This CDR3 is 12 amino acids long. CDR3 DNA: TGTGCCAGCAGCCCTCACATTCTAGCCCGGTACTTC. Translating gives CASSPHILARYF. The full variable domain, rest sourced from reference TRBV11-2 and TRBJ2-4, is EAGVAQSPRYKIIEKRQSVAFWCNPISGHATLYWYQQILGQGPKLLIQFQNNGVVDDSQLPKDRFSAERLKGVDSTLKIQPAKLEDSAVYLCASSPHILARYFGAGTRLSVL.

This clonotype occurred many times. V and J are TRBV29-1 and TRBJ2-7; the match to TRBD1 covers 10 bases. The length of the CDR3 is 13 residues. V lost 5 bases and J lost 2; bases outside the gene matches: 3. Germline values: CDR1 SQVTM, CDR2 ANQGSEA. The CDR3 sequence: CSVYGTGAYEQYF. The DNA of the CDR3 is TGCAGCGTTTACGGGACAGGGGCCTACGAGCAGTACTTC.

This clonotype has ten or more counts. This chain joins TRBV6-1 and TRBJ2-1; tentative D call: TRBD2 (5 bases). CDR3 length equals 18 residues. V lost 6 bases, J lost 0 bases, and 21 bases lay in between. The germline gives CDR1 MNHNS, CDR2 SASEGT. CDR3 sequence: CASSLLGRPVSSYNEQFF. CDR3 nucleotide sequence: TGTGCCAGCAGCCTACTAGGCCGACCTGTAAGCTCCTACAATGAGCAGTTCTTC.

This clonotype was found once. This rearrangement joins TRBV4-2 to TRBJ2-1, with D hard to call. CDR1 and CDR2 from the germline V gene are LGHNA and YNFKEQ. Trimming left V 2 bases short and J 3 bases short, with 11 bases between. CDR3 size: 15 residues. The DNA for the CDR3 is TGTGCCAGCAGCCAAATCTCGCGAGACTACAATGAGCAGTTCTTC. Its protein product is CASSQISRDYNEQFF.

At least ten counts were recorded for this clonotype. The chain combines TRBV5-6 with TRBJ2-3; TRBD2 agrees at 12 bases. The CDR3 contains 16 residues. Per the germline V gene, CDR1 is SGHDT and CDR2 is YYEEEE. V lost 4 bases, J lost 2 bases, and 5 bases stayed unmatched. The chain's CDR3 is CASSAGLAGNTDTQYF. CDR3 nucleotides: TGTGCCAGCAGCGCAGGACTAGCGGGGAACACAGATACGCAGTATTTT.

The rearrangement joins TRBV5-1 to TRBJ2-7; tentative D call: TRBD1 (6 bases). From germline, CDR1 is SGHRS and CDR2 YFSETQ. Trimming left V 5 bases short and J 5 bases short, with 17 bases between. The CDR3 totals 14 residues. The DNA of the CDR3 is TGCGCCAGCAGGACTCTACAGGGAGATAACGAGCAGTACTTC. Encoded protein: CASRTLQGDNEQYF.

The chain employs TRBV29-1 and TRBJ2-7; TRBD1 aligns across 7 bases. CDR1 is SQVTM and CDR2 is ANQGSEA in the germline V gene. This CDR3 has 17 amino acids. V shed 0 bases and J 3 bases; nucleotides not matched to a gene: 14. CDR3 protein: CSVEEPFLRGLGYEQYF. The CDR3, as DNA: TGCAGCGTTGAAGAACCTTTCTTAAGGGGGCTTGGCTACGAGCAGTACTTC.

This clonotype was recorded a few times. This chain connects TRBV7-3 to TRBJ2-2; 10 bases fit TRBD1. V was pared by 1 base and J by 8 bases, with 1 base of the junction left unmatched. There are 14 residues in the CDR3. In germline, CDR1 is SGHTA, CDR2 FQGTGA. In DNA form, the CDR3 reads TGTGCCAGCAGCTTAAGGACAGGGGGAGGGGAGCTGTTTTTT. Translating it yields CASSLRTGGGELFF.

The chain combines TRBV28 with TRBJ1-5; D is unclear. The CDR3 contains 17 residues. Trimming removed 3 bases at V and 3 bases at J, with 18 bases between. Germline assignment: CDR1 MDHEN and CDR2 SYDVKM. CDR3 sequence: CASSLGRSWDYNQPQHF. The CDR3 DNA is TGTGCCAGCAGTTTGGGGAGGTCCTGGGATTACAATCAGCCCCAGCATTTT.

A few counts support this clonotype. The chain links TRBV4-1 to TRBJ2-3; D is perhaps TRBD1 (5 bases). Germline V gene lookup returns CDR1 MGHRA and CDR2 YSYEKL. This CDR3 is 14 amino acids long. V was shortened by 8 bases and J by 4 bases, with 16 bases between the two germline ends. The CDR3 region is CASSQGSVADTQYF. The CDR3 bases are TGCGCCAGCTCCCAGGGTTCCGTCGCAGATACGCAGTATTTT.

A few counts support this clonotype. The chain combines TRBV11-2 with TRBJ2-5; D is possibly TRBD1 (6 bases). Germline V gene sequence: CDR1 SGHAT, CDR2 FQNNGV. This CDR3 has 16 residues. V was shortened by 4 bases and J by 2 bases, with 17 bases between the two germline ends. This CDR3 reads CASSSLPGQLQETQYF. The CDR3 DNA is TGTGCCAGCAGCTCCCTCCCCGGACAGCTTCAAGAGACCCAGTACTTC.

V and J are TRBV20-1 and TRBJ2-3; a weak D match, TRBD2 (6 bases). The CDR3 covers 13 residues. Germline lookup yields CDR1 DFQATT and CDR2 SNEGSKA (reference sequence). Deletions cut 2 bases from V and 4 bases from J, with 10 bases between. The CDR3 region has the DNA TGCAGTGCTAGACACGGGAGAGCAGATACGCAGTATTTT. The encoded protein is CSARHGRADTQYF.

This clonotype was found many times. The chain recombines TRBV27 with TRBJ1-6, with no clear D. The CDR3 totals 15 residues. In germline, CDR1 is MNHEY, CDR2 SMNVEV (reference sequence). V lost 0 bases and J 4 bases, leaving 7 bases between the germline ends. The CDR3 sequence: CASSLSNGYNSPLHF. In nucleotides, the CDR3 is TGTGCCAGCAGTTTATCGAACGGGTATAATTCACCCCTCCACTTT.

The chain's CDR3 is CASSHGSSGANVLTF. The CDR3 DNA sequence: TGTGCCAGCAGCCATGGTAGCTCTGGGGCCAACGTCCTGACTTTC. The rearrangement links TRBV3-1 to TRBJ2-6; D remains unclear. CDR1 and CDR2 from the germline V gene are LGHDT and YNNKEL (reference sequence). Trimming removed 3 bases from V and 0 bases from J, with 6 bases in between. The CDR3 extends over 15 amino acids. The full variable domain, its missing parts supplied by reference TRBV3-1 and TRBJ2-6, is DTAVSQTPKYLVTQMGNDKSIKCEQNLGHDTMYWYKQDSKKFLKIMFSYNNKELIINETVPNRFSPKSPDKAHLNLHINSLELGDSAVYFCASSHGSSGANVLTFGAGSRLTVL.

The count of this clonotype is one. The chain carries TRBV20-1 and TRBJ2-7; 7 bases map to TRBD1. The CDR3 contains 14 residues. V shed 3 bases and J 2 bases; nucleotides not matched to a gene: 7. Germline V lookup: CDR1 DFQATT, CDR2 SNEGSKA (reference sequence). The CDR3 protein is CSASTGAEAYEQYF. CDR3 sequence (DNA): TGCAGTGCTAGTACAGGGGCCGAGGCCTACGAGCAGTACTTC.

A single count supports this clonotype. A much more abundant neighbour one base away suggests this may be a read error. The CDR3 DNA sequence: TGCAGTGCTAGAGGTGGTGGGACTAGTCCAGATACGCAGTATTTT. This gives the protein CSARGGGTSPDTQYF. The chain couples TRBV20-1 to TRBJ2-3; 8 positions agree with TRBD2. Germline V gene sequence: CDR1 DFQATT, CDR2 SNEGSKA (reference sequence). V dropped 1 base and J dropped 4; count of bases not matched to a gene: 7. The CDR3 extends over 15 amino acids.

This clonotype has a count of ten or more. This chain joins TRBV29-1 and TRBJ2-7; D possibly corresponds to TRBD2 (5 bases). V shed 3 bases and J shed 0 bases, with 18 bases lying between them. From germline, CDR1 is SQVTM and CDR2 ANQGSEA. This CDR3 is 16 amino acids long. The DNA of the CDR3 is TGCAGCGTTGAGACTGTAATGGCGGGCAGCTCCTACGAGCAGTACTTC. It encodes CSVETVMAGSSYEQYF.

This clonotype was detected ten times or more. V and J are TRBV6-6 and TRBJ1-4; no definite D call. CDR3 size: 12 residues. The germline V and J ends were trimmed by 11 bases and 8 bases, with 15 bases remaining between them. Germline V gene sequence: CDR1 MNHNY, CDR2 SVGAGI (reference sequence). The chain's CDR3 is CASGLRVEKLFF. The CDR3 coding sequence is TGTGCCTCAGGCCTTCGGGTGGAAAAACTGTTTTTT.